What follows is one T cell receptor (beta chain) and its context. Its antigen is unknown. This sample's RNA came from whole unsorted tissue. Distant lung tissue was collected more than 3 cm away from the tumor edge. Donors were chemotherapy-naive, newly diagnosed lung cancer surgical patients in China, August–late 2014. Three rounds of nested PCR, following a modified ARM-PCR protocol, produced the TCRbeta library. MiXCR was run by TCRdb on the multiplex PCR reads, yielding one entry per CDR3 protein. The sample yields 100,000 or so distinct CDR3 sequences, 55% to 65% seen once. The data were obtained in a study of tumor and adjacent non-tumor tissue in lung cancer. Study details: There were 11 to 13 adenocarcinoma, a couple of squamous cell carcinoma and 1 small cell lung cancer cases. Study results and caveats: Tumor tissue had significantly higher TCR diversity than normal lung. Patients with more diverse tumor TCRs had worse survival.

V gave up 6 bases and J gave up 7 bases, with 19 bases separating them. The CDR3 length is 15 residues. The source material was distant non-tumor lung tissue. The chain joins TRBV12-3 or TRBV12-4 to TRBJ2-1; D unclear. This TCR derives from a man aged 25-45 years with non-small cell lung cancer. The CDR3 bases are TGTGCCAGCAGATGGGGAAACTCTAAGGAGAATGAGCAGTTCTTC. It yields the protein CASRWGNSKENEQFF.